This record looks at one TCR beta chain sequence and its context. The antigen remains unidentified. V was shortened by 0 bases and J by 6 bases, with 12 bases between the two germline ends. CDR1 and CDR2 (germline): LGHNA, YNFKEQ. This CDR3 spans 15 amino acids. The data stem from a study of T cells after yellow fever vaccination. Study-wide results and limits: In post-booster samples, most primary-vaccination clones reappeared (about 95% CD4, roughly 90% CD8).

Each CDR3 protein gets one entry after TCRdb re-called the 5' RACE reads with MiXCR. Here the sample spans around 600,000 distinct CDR3 sequences, roughly an eighth being singletons. This sample comprised PBMCs, obtained on the day of the yellow fever booster vaccination. This clonotype was obtained from a man in his thirties or forties who received the YFV17D yellow fever vaccine. This chain links TRBV4-2 with TRBJ2-1; D ambiguous. The CDR3 is CASSQDTSQLNEQFF. CDR3 sequence (DNA): TGTGCCAGCAGCCAAGATACCAGTCAACTCAATGAGCAGTTCTTC.